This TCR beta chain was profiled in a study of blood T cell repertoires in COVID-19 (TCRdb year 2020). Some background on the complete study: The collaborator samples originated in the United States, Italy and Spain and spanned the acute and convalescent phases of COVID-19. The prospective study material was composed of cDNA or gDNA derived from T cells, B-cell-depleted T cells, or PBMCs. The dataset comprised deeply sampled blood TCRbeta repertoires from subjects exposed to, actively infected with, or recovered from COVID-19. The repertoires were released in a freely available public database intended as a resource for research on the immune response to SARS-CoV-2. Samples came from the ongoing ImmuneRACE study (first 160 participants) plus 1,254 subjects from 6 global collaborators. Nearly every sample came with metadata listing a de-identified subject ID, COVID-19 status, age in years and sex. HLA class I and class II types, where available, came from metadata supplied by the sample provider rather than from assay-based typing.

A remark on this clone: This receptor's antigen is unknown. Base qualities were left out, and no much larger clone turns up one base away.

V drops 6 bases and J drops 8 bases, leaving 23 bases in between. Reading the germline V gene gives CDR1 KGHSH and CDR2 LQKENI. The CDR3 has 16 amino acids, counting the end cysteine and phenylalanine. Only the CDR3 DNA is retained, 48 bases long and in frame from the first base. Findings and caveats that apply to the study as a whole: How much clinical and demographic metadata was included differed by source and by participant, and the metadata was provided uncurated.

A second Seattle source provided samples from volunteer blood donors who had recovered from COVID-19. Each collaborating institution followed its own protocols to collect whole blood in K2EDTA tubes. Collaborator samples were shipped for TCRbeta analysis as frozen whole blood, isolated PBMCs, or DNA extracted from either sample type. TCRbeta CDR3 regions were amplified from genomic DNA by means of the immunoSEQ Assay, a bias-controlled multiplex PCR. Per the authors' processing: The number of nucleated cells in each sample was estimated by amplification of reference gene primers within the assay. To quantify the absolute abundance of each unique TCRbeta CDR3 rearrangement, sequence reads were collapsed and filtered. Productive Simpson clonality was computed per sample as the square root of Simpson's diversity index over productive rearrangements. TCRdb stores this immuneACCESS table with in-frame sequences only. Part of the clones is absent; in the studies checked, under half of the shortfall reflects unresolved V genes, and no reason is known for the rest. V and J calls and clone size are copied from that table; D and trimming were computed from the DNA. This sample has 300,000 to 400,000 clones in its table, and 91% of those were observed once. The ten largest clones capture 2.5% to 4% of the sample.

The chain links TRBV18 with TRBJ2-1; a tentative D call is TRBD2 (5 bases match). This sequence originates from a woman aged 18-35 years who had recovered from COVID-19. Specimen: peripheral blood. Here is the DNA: TGTGCCAGCTCCGTCGTCGTGGGAGAGAGGTACGATGAGCAGTTCTTC. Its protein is CASSVVVGERYDEQFF. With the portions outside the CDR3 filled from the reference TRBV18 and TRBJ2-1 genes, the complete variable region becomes NAGVMQNPRHLVRRRGQEARLRCSPMKGHSHVYWYRQLPEEGLKFMVYLQKENIIDESGMPKERFSAEFPKEGPSILRIQQVVRGDSAAYFCASSVVVGERYDEQFFGPGTRLTVL.